This T cell receptor beta chain comes out of a study of CD8 T cells in Susac syndrome. Germline lookup yields CDR1 SGHDN and CDR2 FVKESK. The CDR3 is made up of 17 amino acids. V trimming: 0 bases; J trimming: 2 bases; junction bases outside the gene matches: 8. TEMRA cells were FACS-enriched, and CD8+ and CD4+ T cells were isolated negatively. With random hexamers, reverse transcription was performed on 0.5 to 1 ug of RNA. Multiplex immunoSEQ PCR targeted 54 Vbeta and 13 Jbeta TCR beta segments. Via MiXCR, TCRdb re-called the immunoSEQ multiplex PCR reads, giving one row per CDR3 protein. This sample carries roughly 150,000 distinct CDR3 sequences, roughly 95% of them seen once, and the ten largest clones take more than 0.11%.

Specimen: CD4+ T cells from PBMCs. This receptor was identified in a human donor in good health. V and J are TRBV14 and TRBJ1-1; the match to TRBD1 covers 8 bases. In DNA, the CDR3 is TGTGCCAGCAGCCAAGAACGGGGAGGACAGGGCAACACTGAAGCTTTCTTT. Its protein product is CASSQERGGQGNTEAFF.